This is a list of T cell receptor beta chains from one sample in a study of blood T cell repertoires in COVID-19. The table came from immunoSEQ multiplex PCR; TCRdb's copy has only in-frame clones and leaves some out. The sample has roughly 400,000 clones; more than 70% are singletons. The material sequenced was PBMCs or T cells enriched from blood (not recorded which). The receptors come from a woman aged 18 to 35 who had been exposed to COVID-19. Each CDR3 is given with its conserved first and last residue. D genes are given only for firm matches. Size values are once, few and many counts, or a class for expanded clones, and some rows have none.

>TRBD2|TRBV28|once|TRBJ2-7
TGTGCCAGCAGTTCTAGAGCGGGAACCTCCTACGAGCAGTACTTC
CASSSRAGTSYEQYF
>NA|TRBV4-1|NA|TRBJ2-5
TGCGCCAGCAGCCAAGATACTTATGAGGGGGGGCTTGTCGGCCAAGAGACCCAGTACTTC
CASSQDTYEGGLVGQETQYF
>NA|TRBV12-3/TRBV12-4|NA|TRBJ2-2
TGTGCCGGGACAAACACCGGGGAGCTGTTTTTT
CAGTNTGELFF
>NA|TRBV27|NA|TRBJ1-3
TGTGCCAGCAGTAATGGACAGCCACTCTCTGGAAACACCATATATTTT
CASSNGQPLSGNTIYF
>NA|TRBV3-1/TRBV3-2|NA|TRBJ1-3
TGTGCCAGCAGCCTAACTCCGGGTCCAAGCTCTGGAAACACCATATATTTT
CASSLTPGPSSGNTIYF
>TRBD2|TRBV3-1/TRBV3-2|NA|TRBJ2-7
TGTGCCAGCAGCCGCCCCGGACTAGCGGAAATCGAGCAGTACTTC
CASSRPGLAEIEQYF
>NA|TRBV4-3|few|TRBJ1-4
TGCGCCAGCAGCCTTTCATACGGGTTTGAAAATGAAAAACTGTTTTTT
CASSLSYGFENEKLFF
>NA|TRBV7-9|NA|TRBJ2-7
TGTGCCAGCAGTATTTCCGCGGGGGCCGGTCGATACGAGCAGTACTTC
CASSISAGAGRYEQYF
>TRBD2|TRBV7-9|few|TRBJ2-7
TGTGCCAGCAGCCCGGTTGGCACCTTAGCGGGGGGGAACTACGAGCAGTACTTC
CASSPVGTLAGGNYEQYF
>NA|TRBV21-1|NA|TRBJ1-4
TGTGCCAGCCGGACAAGGTCGCCGCACCGTTCTAATGAAAAACTGTTTTTT
CASRTRSPHRSNEKLFF
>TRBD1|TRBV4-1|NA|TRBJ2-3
TGCGCCAGCAGCCAAGATTGGGACAGGGTTAGTGGCACAGATACGCAGTATTTT
CASSQDWDRVSGTDTQYF
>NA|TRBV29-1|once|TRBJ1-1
TGCAGCGTTGACGGGGGTTCCACTGAAGCTTTCTTT
CSVDGGSTEAFF
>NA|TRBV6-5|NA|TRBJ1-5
TGTGCCAGCAGTTCAGGGAGCAATCAGCCCCAGCATTTT
CASSSGSNQPQHF
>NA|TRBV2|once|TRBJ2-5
TGTGCCAGCAGGCCAGAGAGGGACCAGTACTTC
CASRPERDQYF
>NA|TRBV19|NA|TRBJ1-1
TGTGCCAGTAGTAGTTTAAGGGGAACTGAAGCTTTCTTT
CASSSLRGTEAFF
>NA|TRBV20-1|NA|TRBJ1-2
TGCAGTGCTAGTCCCTTCGGGGTAGATGGCTACACCTTC
CSASPFGVDGYTF
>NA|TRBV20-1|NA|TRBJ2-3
TGCAGTGCCGTAGTCGTAGATACGCAGTATTTT
CSAVVVDTQYF
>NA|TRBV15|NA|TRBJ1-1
TGTGCCACCAGCTTAAGGGGGTACGACACTGAAGCTTTCTTT
CATSLRGYDTEAFF
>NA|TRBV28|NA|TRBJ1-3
TGTGCCAGCAGTTTTCCAGGTTACGGGGACACCATATATTTT
CASSFPGYGDTIYF
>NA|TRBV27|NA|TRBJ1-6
TGTGCCAGCAGTTCCCAGGTAGTTGGGTCACCCCTCCACTTT
CASSSQVVGSPLHF
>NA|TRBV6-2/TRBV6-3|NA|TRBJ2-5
TGTGCCAGCAGTTACTCTCCGGGGGAACGGGAGACCCAGTACTTC
CASSYSPGERETQYF
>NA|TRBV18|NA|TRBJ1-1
TGTGCCAGCTCACCACCGGTATCAGGACAACGCGCTTTCTTT
CASSPPVSGQRAFF
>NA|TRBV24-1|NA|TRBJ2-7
TGTGCCACCAGTGATTCTTTTGGCAAGCAGTACTTC
CATSDSFGKQYF
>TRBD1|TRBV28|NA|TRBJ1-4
TGTGCCAGCCTCACAACAGGGGTTCGAGAAAAACTGTTTTTT
CASLTTGVREKLFF
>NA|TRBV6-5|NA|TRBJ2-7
TGTGCCAGCAGTTACTCCTACTACTACGAGCAGTACTTC
CASSYSYYYEQYF
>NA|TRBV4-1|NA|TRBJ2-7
TGCGCCAGCAGCCAAGATAAGGGGGAGACCCGAGGCGAGCAGTACTTC
CASSQDKGETRGEQYF
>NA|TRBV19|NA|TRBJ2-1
TGTGCCAGTAGTATAGGGCAGATCTACAATGAGCAGTTCTTC
CASSIGQIYNEQFF
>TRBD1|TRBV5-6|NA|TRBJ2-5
TGTGCCAGCAGTCGGGACAGTCGAGAGACCCAGTACTTC
CASSRDSRETQYF
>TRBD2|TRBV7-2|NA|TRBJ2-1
TGTGCCAGCACTAAGGTGGTAGCGGGGGGGAGCTCCTACAATGAGCAGTTCTTC
CASTKVVAGGSSYNEQFF
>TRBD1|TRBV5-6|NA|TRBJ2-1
TGTGCCAGCAGCTTGGGGACAGGGATGGGAAATGAGCAGTTCTTC
CASSLGTGMGNEQFF
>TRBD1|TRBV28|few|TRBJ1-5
TGTGCCAGCAGTTTACGACAGGGCTATAGCAATCAGCCCCAGCATTTT
CASSLRQGYSNQPQHF
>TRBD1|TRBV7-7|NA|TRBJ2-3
TGTGCTAGCAGCTACAGGGACAGGGAAGTTATCACAGATACGCAGTATTTT
CASSYRDREVITDTQYF
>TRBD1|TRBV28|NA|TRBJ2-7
TGTGCCAGCAGCTACCCCGCGGACAGGGGATACGAGCAGTACTTC
CASSYPADRGYEQYF
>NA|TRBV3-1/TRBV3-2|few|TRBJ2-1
TGTGCCAGCAGCCCCCGTAGTAGCGCGGGAAATGAGCAGTTCTTC
CASSPRSSAGNEQFF
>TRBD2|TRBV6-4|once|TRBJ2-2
TGTGCCAGCAGTGGGGAGGGAACGAACACCGGGGAGCTGTTTTTT
CASSGEGTNTGELFF
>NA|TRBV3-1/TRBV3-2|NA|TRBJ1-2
TGTGCCAGCAGCCAAGATCAGGGTTCGGGCTACACCTTC
CASSQDQGSGYTF
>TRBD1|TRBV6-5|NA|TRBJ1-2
TGTGCCAGCAGTAAGGGGACAGGGGGCTTAGGCTACACCTTC
CASSKGTGGLGYTF
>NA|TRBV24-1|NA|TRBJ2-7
TGTGCCACCAGTGCCACGGGTGAGGGCTCCTACGAGCAGTACTTC
CATSATGEGSYEQYF
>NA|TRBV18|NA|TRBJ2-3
TGTGCCAGCTCAACGGACAAGACGGATACGCAGTATTTT
CASSTDKTDTQYF
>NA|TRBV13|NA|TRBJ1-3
TGTGCCAGCAAAGACAGTCACTTCTCTGGAAACACCATATATTTT
CASKDSHFSGNTIYF
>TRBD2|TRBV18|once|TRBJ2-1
TGTGCCAGCTCAAGGCTAGCGGGAGGGAGTGGAGATGAGCAGTTCTTC
CASSRLAGGSGDEQFF
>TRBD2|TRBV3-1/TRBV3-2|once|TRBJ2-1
TGTGCCAGCAGCCAAGTATTTAGGGTGGGGCAGGCAATCGGGAGGGAGGGATACAATGAGCAGTTCTTC
CASSQVFRVGQAIGREGYNEQFF
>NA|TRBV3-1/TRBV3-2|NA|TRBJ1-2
TGTGCCAGCAGCCCTCCGGACAGCTACTACACCTTC
CASSPPDSYYTF
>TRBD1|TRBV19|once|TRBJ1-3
TGTGCCAGCGACAGGGCGAGCTCTGGAAACACCATATATTTT
CASDRASSGNTIYF
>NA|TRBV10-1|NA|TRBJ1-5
TGCGCCAGCACGTCAAGGGGGTCGGCAAATCAGCCCCAGCATTTT
CASTSRGSANQPQHF
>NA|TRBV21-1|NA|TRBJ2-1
TGTGCCAGCACGTTCACGAGGAAAGGGGGTAATGAGCAGTTCTTC
CASTFTRKGGNEQFF
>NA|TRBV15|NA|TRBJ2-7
TGTGCCACCAGCAACTCGCAGACAGTGGGGTTTGAGCAGTACTTC
CATSNSQTVGFEQYF
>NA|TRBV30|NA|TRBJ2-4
TGTGCCTGGTTGGGGGCGAAAAACATTCAGTACTTC
CAWLGAKNIQYF
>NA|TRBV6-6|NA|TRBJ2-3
TGTGCCAGCAGTCGGGGCCCCAATGGAGATACGCAGTATTTT
CASSRGPNGDTQYF
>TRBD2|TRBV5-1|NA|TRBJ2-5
TGCGCCAGCAGCTTGGGGACTAGCGAGGGTGAGACCCAGTACTTC
CASSLGTSEGETQYF
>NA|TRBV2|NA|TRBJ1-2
TGTGCCAGCACCGGATGGAAGGAGATTAACTATGGCTACACCTTC
CASTGWKEINYGYTF
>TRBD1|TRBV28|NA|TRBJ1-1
TGTGCCAGCATCACTTCCGGGACAGGGGACACTGAAGCTTTCTTT
CASITSGTGDTEAFF
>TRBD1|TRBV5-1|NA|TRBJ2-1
TGCGCCAGCAGCTTGGTAGGCGGGACAGGATACAATGAGCAGTTCTTC
CASSLVGGTGYNEQFF
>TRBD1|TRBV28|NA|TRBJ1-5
TGTGCCAGCAAGCCAGGGGGGAATCAGCCCCAGCATTTT
CASKPGGNQPQHF
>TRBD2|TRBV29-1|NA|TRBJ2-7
TGCAGCGCCAAGACTAGCGGGAGCTCCTACGAGCAGTACTTC
CSAKTSGSSYEQYF
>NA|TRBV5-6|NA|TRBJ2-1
TGTGCCAGCAGCGTTACGACTAGGCCCCATGAGCAGTTCTTC
CASSVTTRPHEQFF
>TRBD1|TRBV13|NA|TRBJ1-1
TGTGCCAGCAGCTTAGGTGACAGGGTGAACACTGAAGCTTTCTTT
CASSLGDRVNTEAFF
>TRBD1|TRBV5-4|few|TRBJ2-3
TGTGCCAGCACCCCGACAGGGGCCACAGATACGCAGTATTTT
CASTPTGATDTQYF
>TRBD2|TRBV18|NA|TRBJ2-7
TGTGCCAGCTCATCACTCGGGACTAGCTTCTACGAGCAGTACTTC
CASSSLGTSFYEQYF
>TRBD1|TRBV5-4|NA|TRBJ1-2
TGTGCCAGCAGCCCCCTAGAGGGGGCGAGTGGGGGGCGACGGTACTATGGCTACACCTTC
CASSPLEGASGGRRYYGYTF